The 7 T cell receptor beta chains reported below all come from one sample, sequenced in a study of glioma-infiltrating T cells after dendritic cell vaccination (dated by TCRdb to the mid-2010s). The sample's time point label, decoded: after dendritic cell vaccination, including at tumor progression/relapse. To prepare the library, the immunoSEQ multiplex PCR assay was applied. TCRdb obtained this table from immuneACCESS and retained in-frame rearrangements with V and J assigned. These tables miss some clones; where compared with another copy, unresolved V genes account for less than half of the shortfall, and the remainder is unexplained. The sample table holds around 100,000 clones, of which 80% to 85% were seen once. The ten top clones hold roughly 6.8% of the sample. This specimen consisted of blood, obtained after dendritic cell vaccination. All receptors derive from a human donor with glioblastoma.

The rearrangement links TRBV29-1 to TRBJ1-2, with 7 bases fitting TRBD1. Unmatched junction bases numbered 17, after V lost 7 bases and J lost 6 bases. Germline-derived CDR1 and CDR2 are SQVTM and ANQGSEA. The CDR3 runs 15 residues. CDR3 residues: CSATPLRGRADGYTF. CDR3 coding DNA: TGCAGCGCCACCCCCTTGAGGGGGCGCGCTGATGGCTACACCTTC.

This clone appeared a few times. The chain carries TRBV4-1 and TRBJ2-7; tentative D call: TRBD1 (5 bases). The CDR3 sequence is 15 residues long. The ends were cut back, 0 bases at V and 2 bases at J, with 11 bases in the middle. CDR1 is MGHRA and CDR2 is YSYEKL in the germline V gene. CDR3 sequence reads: CASSQERGNTYEQYF. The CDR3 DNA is TGCGCCAGCAGCCAAGAAAGGGGAAACACCTACGAGCAGTACTTC.

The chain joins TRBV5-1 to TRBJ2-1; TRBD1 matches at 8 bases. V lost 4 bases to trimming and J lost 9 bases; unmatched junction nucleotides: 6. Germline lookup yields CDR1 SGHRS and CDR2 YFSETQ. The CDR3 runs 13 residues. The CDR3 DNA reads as TGCGCCAGCAGCATAGAGACAGGGGTTGAGCAGTTCTTC. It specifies CASSIETGVEQFF.

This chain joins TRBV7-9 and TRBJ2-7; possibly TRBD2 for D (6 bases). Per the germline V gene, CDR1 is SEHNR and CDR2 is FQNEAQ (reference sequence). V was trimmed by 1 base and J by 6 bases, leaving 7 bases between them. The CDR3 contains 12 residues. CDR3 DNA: TGTGCCAGCAGCTTAGTGGAGGGCGAGCAGTACTTC. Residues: CASSLVEGEQYF.

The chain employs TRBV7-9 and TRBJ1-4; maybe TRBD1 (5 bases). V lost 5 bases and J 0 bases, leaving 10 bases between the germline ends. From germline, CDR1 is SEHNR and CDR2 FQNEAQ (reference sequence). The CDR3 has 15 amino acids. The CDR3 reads CASSRSGSTNEKLFF. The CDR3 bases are TGTGCCAGCAGCCGATCAGGGTCAACTAATGAAAAACTGTTTTTT.

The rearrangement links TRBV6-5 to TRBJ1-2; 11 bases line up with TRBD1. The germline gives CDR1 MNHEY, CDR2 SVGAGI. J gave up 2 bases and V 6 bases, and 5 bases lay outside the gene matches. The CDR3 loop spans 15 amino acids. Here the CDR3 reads CASRSGQGANYGYTF. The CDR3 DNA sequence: TGTGCCAGCAGGTCTGGACAGGGGGCGAACTATGGCTACACCTTC.

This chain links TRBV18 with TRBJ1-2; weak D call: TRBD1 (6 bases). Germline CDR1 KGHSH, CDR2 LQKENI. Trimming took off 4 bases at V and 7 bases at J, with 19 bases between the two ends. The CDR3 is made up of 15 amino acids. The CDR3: CASSQIQGPEAGYTF. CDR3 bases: TGTGCCAGCTCACAAATCCAGGGGCCCGAGGCTGGCTACACCTTC.